These 26 T cell receptor beta chains were all obtained from the same sample, sequenced in a study of control samples from healthy donors and cancer patients. Sequencing was performed with immunoSEQ multiplex PCR; in TCRdb, only in-frame clones are kept and a portion is missing. The sample shows about 76,000 clones, roughly 90% of them seen only once. Sample: PBMCs. Receptors originate from a woman between 45 and 65 years old with colorectal cancer.

In DNA, the CDR3 is TGCAGTGCTAGTCGGGGGACGGGGAATTCACCCCTCCACTTT. This translates into CSASRGTGNSPLHF. The rearrangement uses TRBV20-1 and TRBJ1-6; possibly TRBD1 for D (5 bases). Germline CDR1 DFQATT, CDR2 SNEGSKA (reference sequence). Trimming took off 3 bases at V and 7 bases at J, with 13 bases between the two ends. The CDR3 totals 14 residues.

This clone has just a few counts. The chain has TRBV28 and TRBJ1-2; tentative D call: TRBD1 (5 bases). The CDR3 loop spans 13 amino acids. The germline V gene encodes CDR1 MDHEN and CDR2 SYDVKM. The V and J ends lost 3 bases and 2 bases respectively, with 7 bases between them. The CDR3 nucleotides read TGTGCCAGCAGTTTGGGGCAGAACTATGGCTACACCTTC. Translation gives CASSLGQNYGYTF.

J is TRBJ2-3 and V is TRBV19; 7 bases are shared with TRBD1. The CDR3 has 14 amino acids. After removal of 7 bases from V and 0 bases from J, the junction contained 4 bases not matched to a gene. Germline lookup yields CDR1 LNHDA and CDR2 SQIVND (reference sequence). The CDR3 reads CASKPGQSTDTQYF. The CDR3 DNA reads TGTGCCAGTAAACCGGGACAGAGCACAGATACGCAGTATTTT.

The chain is built from TRBV6-1 and TRBJ1-3; maybe TRBD1 (6 bases). This CDR3 has 14 amino acids. V lost 6 bases to trimming and J lost 10 bases, with 19 bases between them. Germline CDR1 is MNHNS and CDR2 is SASEGT. The CDR3 protein is CASSSRGQTATIYF. CDR3 nucleotides: TGTGCCAGCAGCTCCAGGGGACAAACTGCGACCATATATTTT.

V and J are TRBV12-5 and TRBJ1-5, with TRBD1 as a possible D gene (5 bases). V was cut by 2 bases and J by 7 bases, with 12 bases left in between. Looked up from germline, CDR1 is LGHNT and CDR2 is FRNRAP. CDR3 length equals 14 residues. This CDR3 reads CASGLSGSGQPQHF. The CDR3 DNA sequence: TGTGCTAGTGGTTTGAGTGGTTCAGGGCAGCCCCAGCATTTT.

The chain uses TRBV5-4 and TRBJ2-3; the D gene could be TRBD1 or TRBD2 (6 bases each). The CDR3 consists of 16 residues. Trimming pared 2 bases from V and 4 bases from J, leaving 17 bases between. Germline CDR1 reads SGHNT; CDR2 reads YYREEE (reference sequence). This CDR3 is CASSLGGHGRSDTQYF. The CDR3 nucleotides are TGTGCCAGCAGCTTAGGGGGGCATGGGCGATCAGATACGCAGTATTTT.

This clone was seen more than once but under ten times. The chain recombines TRBV5-1 with TRBJ2-1, with a possible D match to TRBD2 (6 bases). V lost 4 bases to trimming and J lost 8 bases, with 16 bases between them. The germline gives CDR1 SGHRS, CDR2 YFSETQ. CDR3 length equals 14 residues. DNA of the CDR3: TGCGCCAGCAGCCCCATGCCGGGGGTAGATGAGCAGTTCTTC. Translation: CASSPMPGVDEQFF.

The chain combines TRBV6-2 or TRBV6-3 with TRBJ1-1, with 8 nucleotides matching TRBD1. Germline V lookup: CDR1 MNHEY, CDR2 SVGEGT. The CDR3 covers 15 residues. V lost 0 bases and J lost 4; bases outside the gene matches: 4. CDR3 residues: CASSYSARGLTEAFF. In DNA, the CDR3 is TGTGCCAGCAGTTACTCGGCCAGGGGGCTCACTGAAGCTTTCTTT.

This chain uses TRBV27 with TRBJ1-2; D is perhaps TRBD1 (5 bases). The CDR3 contains 20 residues. The V end lost 2 bases, the J end lost 0 bases, and 25 bases lay between the germline ends. Germline V gene sequence: CDR1 MNHEY, CDR2 SMNVEV (reference sequence). Written as DNA, the CDR3 is TGTGCCAGCAGTTTAGTATTGTGGGGTTTAGGGGCGGGAGCTAACTATGGCTACACCTTC. Its protein is CASSLVLWGLGAGANYGYTF.

The chain combines TRBV19 with TRBJ1-3, with D hard to call. V dropped 6 bases and J dropped 4 bases, with 4 bases sitting between them. Germline V CDR1 and CDR2: LNHDA, SQIVND (reference sequence). The CDR3 loop spans 11 amino acids. Here the CDR3 DNA reads TGTGCCAGTAGCCCGGGAAACACCATATATTTT. Amino acid sequence: CASSPGNTIYF.

The rearrangement joins TRBV5-6 to TRBJ2-7; 10 bases are a match to TRBD1. Germline CDR1 SGHDT, CDR2 YYEEEE. V lost 3 bases and J lost 4; bases outside the gene matches: 4. The CDR3 runs 14 residues. This CDR3 is CASSSTGQGYEQYV. As DNA, the CDR3 is TGTGCCAGCAGCTCGACGGGACAGGGGTACGAGCAGTACGTC.

V usage is TRBV10-1 and J usage is TRBJ1-1; D remains ambiguous. The CDR3 has 13 residues. The germline CDR1 and CDR2 sequences are WNHNN and SYGVQD (reference sequence). Trimming shortened V by 5 bases and J by 1 base, and 8 bases separated the two germline ends. The CDR3 protein is CASSYDGNTEAFF. CDR3 DNA sequence: TGCGCCAGCAGTTATGACGGGAACACTGAAGCTTTCTTT.

V usage is TRBV5-4 and J usage is TRBJ1-2; D not certain. The CDR3 runs to 13 residues. Germline lookup yields CDR1 SGHNT and CDR2 YYREEE (reference sequence). V lost 2 bases to trimming and J lost 4 bases, with 9 bases between them. In DNA, the CDR3 is TGTGCCAGCAGCTTCGGCAGCTTCTATGGCTACACCTTC. Amino acids: CASSFGSFYGYTF.

This chain uses TRBV29-1 with TRBJ2-2, with D perhaps TRBD1 (6 bases). The ends were cut back, 4 bases at V and 7 bases at J, with 13 bases in the middle. CDR3 size: 13 residues. Germline V lookup: CDR1 SQVTM, CDR2 ANQGSEA. As DNA, the CDR3 is TGCAGCGTTGTTCCGGTAGGGGGCGGGGAGCTGTTTTTT. It encodes CSVVPVGGGELFF.

The genes are TRBV30 and TRBJ1-2; no clear D. The V end lost 2 bases, the J end lost 12 bases, and 16 bases lay between the germline ends. The germline V gene encodes CDR1 GTSNPN and CDR2 SVGIG (reference sequence). This CDR3 spans 12 amino acids. The DNA of the CDR3 is TGTGCCTGGAGTTTAGGAGGACGAAAGGACACCTTC. Encoded protein: CAWSLGGRKDTF.

The genes are TRBV4-3 and TRBJ2-2, with TRBD2 matching 7 bases. Germline CDR1 and CDR2: LGHNA and YSLEER. The V gene end was trimmed by 0 bases and the J gene end by 5 bases; junction bases not matched to a gene: 6. This CDR3 has 16 residues. This CDR3 reads CASSQDWTSRTGELFF. The CDR3 bases are TGCGCCAGCAGCCAAGACTGGACTAGTAGAACCGGGGAGCTGTTTTTT.

This chain joins TRBV5-1 and TRBJ1-1; TRBD1 might be the D (5 bases). V lost 1 base to trimming and J lost 4 bases, with 11 bases between them. In germline, CDR1 is SGHRS, CDR2 YFSETQ. The CDR3 runs 14 residues. The CDR3 nucleotides read TGCGCCAGCAGCTTGAGTCAGGGAAGCACTGAAGCTTTCTTT. Protein sequence: CASSLSQGSTEAFF.

The chain links TRBV6-2 or TRBV6-3 to TRBJ1-1; D might be TRBD1 (5 bases). From germline, CDR1 is MNHEY and CDR2 SVGEGT. This CDR3 comprises 14 residues. The V gene lost 6 bases and the J gene lost 4 bases, with 15 bases spanning the gap. The CDR3 DNA reads as TGTGCCAGCAGCCCCATGTATGGGGGCACTGAAGCTTTCTTT. This translates into CASSPMYGGTEAFF.

As concerns this clone: Other DNA sequences of this sample code for an identical CDR3. The J gene is TRBJ2-5, the V gene TRBV18, with 7 bases aligning to TRBD1. The CDR3 extends over 15 amino acids. The junction had 3 bases not matched to a gene; V was cut back by 1 base and J by 1 base. The germline CDR1 and CDR2 sequences are KGHSH and LQKENI. The CDR3 protein is CASSPQGQAQETQYF. In nucleotides, the CDR3 is TGTGCCAGCTCACCACAAGGACAGGCCCAAGAGACCCAGTACTTC.

V usage is TRBV30 and J usage is TRBJ1-2, with a possible D match to TRBD1 (5 bases). The V and J ends lost 2 bases and 4 bases respectively, with 14 bases between them. This CDR3 is built from 14 residues. The germline V gene encodes CDR1 GTSNPN and CDR2 SVGIG (reference sequence). This chain's CDR3 is CAWSWSRALYGYTF. In nucleotides, the CDR3 is TGTGCCTGGAGTTGGTCCAGGGCTCTCTATGGCTACACCTTC.

J is TRBJ1-5 and V is TRBV18; 8 nucleotides line up with TRBD1. V was pared by 2 bases and J by 7 bases, with 7 bases of the junction left unmatched. The CDR3 covers 15 residues. Germline values: CDR1 KGHSH, CDR2 LQKENI. The CDR3 reads CASSPGAGGEQPQHF. The CDR3 nucleotides are TGTGCCAGCTCACCAGGGGCAGGGGGCGAGCAGCCCCAGCATTTT.

This clone was found once. This chain uses TRBV24-1 with TRBJ2-2, with 8 bases aligning to TRBD1. Germline-derived CDR1 and CDR2 are KGHDR and SFDVKD. This CDR3 has 15 residues. The V and J ends lost 9 bases and 5 bases, in that order; junction bases with no gene match: 10. In DNA, the CDR3 is TGTGCCACCGCCCCCACAGGGGGTAGGACCGGGGAGCTGTTTTTT. Its protein product is CATAPTGGRTGELFF.

The chain couples TRBV7-9 to TRBJ2-7, with 7 bases that match TRBD1. V was clipped by 6 bases and J by 0 bases; unmatched bases: 11. Germline V lookup: CDR1 SEHNR, CDR2 FQNEAQ (reference sequence). The CDR3 consists of 16 residues. This chain's CDR3 is CASRYGDRVPSYEQYV. Here the CDR3 DNA reads TGTGCCAGCAGATATGGTGACAGGGTCCCCTCCTACGAGCAGTACGTC.

The chain employs TRBV6-6 and TRBJ1-6; D is ambiguous. V was clipped by 2 bases and J by 2 bases, with 7 bases between them. Germline V gene sequence: CDR1 MNHNY, CDR2 SVGAGI (reference sequence). The CDR3 length is 15 residues. The CDR3 reads CASSYSDTYNSPLHF. The CDR3 nucleotides read TGTGCCAGCAGTTACAGTGATACCTATAATTCACCCCTCCACTTT.

The chain employs TRBV4-1 and TRBJ2-5; D remains unclear. The CDR3 runs to 15 residues. In germline, CDR1 is MGHRA, CDR2 YSYEKL. Between the trimmed V and J ends, which lost 0 bases and 5 bases, there was a span of 13 bases. The CDR3 coding sequence is TGCGCCAGCAGCCAAGATTGGAGAGGTTGGGAGACCCAGTACTTC. Translation gives CASSQDWRGWETQYF.

The V gene is TRBV30, the J gene TRBJ2-3; maybe TRBD2 (7 bases). V was shortened by 1 base and J by 6 bases, with 14 bases between the two germline ends. Germline-derived CDR1 and CDR2 are GTSNPN and SVGIG (reference sequence). This CDR3 comprises 14 residues. The CDR3 sequence is CAWSEGGAWDTQYF. As DNA, the CDR3 is TGTGCCTGGAGTGAGGGGGGGGCCTGGGATACGCAGTATTTT.